Presented here are 20 T cell receptor beta chains from one specimen sequenced in a study of blood T cell repertoires in COVID-19. Sequenced by immunoSEQ multiplex PCR; TCRdb stores in-frame clones only, minus some. Among 150,000 to 200,000 clones listed, approximately 84% were seen once. Sequencing was carried out using peripheral blood. The receptors derive from an elderly woman with acute or convalescent COVID-19.

The chain carries TRBV2 and TRBJ2-7; tentative D call: TRBD1 (6 bases). The CDR3 is made up of 13 amino acids. V lost 5 bases and J 4 bases, leaving 12 bases between the germline ends. CDR1 is SNHLY and CDR2 is FYNNEI in the germline V gene. CDR3 sequence: CASSLGRGYEQYF. DNA of the CDR3: TGTGCCAGCAGTTTAGGCAGGGGTTACGAGCAGTACTTC.

A single count supports this clone. The chain is built from TRBV9 and TRBJ1-3, with D perhaps matching TRBD1 (6 bases). The CDR3 totals 16 residues. V lost 2 bases to trimming and J lost 0 bases, with 12 bases between them. From germline, CDR1 is SGDLS and CDR2 YYNGEE. CDR3 residues: CASSVTGLSSGNTIYF. In nucleotides, the CDR3 is TGTGCCAGCAGCGTTACAGGGTTGAGCTCTGGAAACACCATATATTTT.

The rearrangement uses TRBV5-6 and TRBJ1-4; TRBD1 matches 9 bases. The V gene's germline CDR1 is SGHDT and CDR2 YYEEEE. V trimming: 3 bases; J trimming: 8 bases; junction bases outside the gene matches: 8. The CDR3 runs 15 residues. The CDR3 loop reads CASSSGQGRWEKLFF. The CDR3, as DNA: TGTGCCAGCAGCTCTGGACAGGGGCGGTGGGAAAAACTGTTTTTT.

The chain links TRBV5-1 to TRBJ2-5, with unresolved D. V shed 3 bases and J shed 2 bases, with 11 bases lying between them. Germline lookup yields CDR1 SGHRS and CDR2 YFSETQ. The CDR3 is 14 amino acids. CDR3 nucleotides: TGCGCCAGCAGCTCGGGTGGTGCGCAAGAGACCCAGTACTTC. Its translation: CASSSGGAQETQYF. Together with reference TRBV5-1 and TRBJ2-5, the CDR3 gives the full variable domain: KAGVTQTPRYLIKTRGQQVTLSCSPISGHRSVSWYQQTPGQGLQFLFEYFSETQRNKGNFPGRFSGRQFSNSRSEMNVSTLELGDSALYLCASSSGGAQETQYFGPGTRLLVL.

A single count supports this clone. V usage is TRBV4-1 and J usage is TRBJ2-7; 8 bases align to TRBD1. The CDR3 spans 15 residues. Germline CDR1 reads MGHRA; CDR2 reads YSYEKL. V lost 0 bases to trimming and J lost 1 base; unmatched junction nucleotides: 2. In DNA, the CDR3 is TGCGCCAGCAGCCAAGAGGACAGGGATTCCTACGAGCAGTACTTC. Residues: CASSQEDRDSYEQYF.

This clone was found a few times. This chain connects TRBV2 to TRBJ1-2; 10 bases match TRBD1. This CDR3 is built from 13 residues. V lost 8 bases and J lost 5; bases outside the gene matches: 5. CDR1 and CDR2 from the germline V gene are SNHLY and FYNNEI. The CDR3 loop reads CASRPGQGYGYTF. As DNA, the CDR3 is TGTGCCAGCCGTCCGGGACAGGGGTATGGCTACACCTTC.

The rearrangement uses TRBV28 and TRBJ1-1; D gene ambiguous. Trimming pared 4 bases from V and 4 bases from J, leaving 10 bases between. The germline gives CDR1 MDHEN, CDR2 SYDVKM. The CDR3 covers 13 residues. CDR3 sequence (DNA): TGTGCCAGCAGTTCACCTGCACTCACTGAAGCTTTCTTT. Translated, it gives CASSSPALTEAFF.

The CDR3 reads CASSSWTGGYGYTF. CDR3 nucleotide sequence: TGTGCCAGCAGCTCTTGGACAGGGGGATATGGCTACACCTTC. The chain recombines TRBV7-2 with TRBJ1-2; TRBD1 matches 10 bases. The CDR3 covers 14 residues. Germline V CDR1 and CDR2: SGHTA, FQGNSA. The J segment lost 5 bases and the V segment lost 4 bases, leaving 4 bases of the junction unmatched. Full variable domain (remainder filled in from reference TRBV7-2 and TRBJ1-2): GAGVSQSPSNKVTEKGKDVELRCDPISGHTALYWYRQSLGQGLEFLIYFQGNSAPDKSGLPSDRFSAERTGGSVSTLTIQRTQQEDSAVYLCASSSWTGGYGYTFGSGTRLTVV.

The genes are TRBV18 and TRBJ2-1, with TRBD2 as a possible D gene (5 bases). Germline V gives CDR1 KGHSH, CDR2 LQKENI. The CDR3 is made up of 15 amino acids. V was cut by 4 bases and J by 4 bases, with 14 bases left in between. As DNA, the CDR3 is TGTGCCAGCTCACAGGGCCGGGGAGAATACAATGAGCAGTTCTTC. Residues: CASSQGRGEYNEQFF.

This clone showed up just once. The chain couples TRBV18 to TRBJ1-1; D is possibly TRBD1 (5 bases). Per germline, CDR1 KGHSH and CDR2 LQKENI. V lost 0 bases, J lost 5 bases, and 13 bases lay in between. CDR3 length: 15 residues. The CDR3, as DNA: TGTGCCAGCTCACCACCGAATCGGGGGTCGACTGAAGCTTTCTTT. Amino acid sequence: CASSPPNRGSTEAFF. Complete variable domain (other parts from reference TRBV18 and TRBJ1-1): NAGVMQNPRHLVRRRGQEARLRCSPMKGHSHVYWYRQLPEEGLKFMVYLQKENIIDESGMPKERFSAEFPKEGPSILRIQQVVRGDSAAYFCASSPPNRGSTEAFFGQGTRLTVV.

This chain connects TRBV12-3 or TRBV12-4 to TRBJ1-2; D unclear. Trimming removed 3 bases at V and 0 bases at J, with 5 bases between. The CDR3 has 13 residues. The CDR3, as DNA: TGTGCCAGCAGTTTTTTTACTAACTATGGCTACACCTTC. Translated, it gives CASSFFTNYGYTF.

The rearrangement joins TRBV19 to TRBJ2-2, with 7 bases fitting TRBD2. This CDR3 region has 16 residues. Germline values: CDR1 LNHDA, CDR2 SQIVND (reference sequence). J was trimmed by 4 bases and V by 4 bases; bases with no gene match: 9. The CDR3 region is CASSSPGLPITGELFF. In DNA, the CDR3 is TGTGCCAGTAGTAGTCCGGGACTACCGATCACCGGGGAGCTGTTTTTT.

The chain joins TRBV5-1 to TRBJ1-2, with 8 bases identical to TRBD1. CDR3 length equals 15 residues. Germline CDR1 and CDR2: SGHRS and YFSETQ. The V and J ends lost 0 bases and 5 bases, in that order; junction bases with no gene match: 6. The CDR3 bases are TGCGCCAGCAGCTTGGGAATCCAGGGGGCTTATGGCTACACCTTC. Its protein product is CASSLGIQGAYGYTF.

The gene calls are TRBV5-6 and TRBJ2-5; 8 nucleotides match TRBD1. This CDR3 is built from 16 residues. V was pared by 4 bases and J by 2 bases, with 10 bases of the junction left unmatched. Germline CDR1 and CDR2: SGHDT and YYEEEE. The CDR3 spells CASSPVQRTGQETQYF. Written as DNA, the CDR3 is TGTGCCAGCAGCCCCGTTCAGAGGACAGGGCAAGAGACCCAGTACTTC.

The chain is built from TRBV5-1 and TRBJ1-2; TRBD1 matches at 8 bases. Germline V gene lookup returns CDR1 SGHRS and CDR2 YFSETQ. The CDR3 is 14 residues long. V gave up 3 bases and J gave up 8 bases; unmatched junction bases: 9. The CDR3 DNA reads as TGCGCCAGCAGCTCTGACAGGGGCGGCGTAGGCTACACCTTC. Its translation: CASSSDRGGVGYTF.

Here the CDR3 reads CASSAQGARTEAFF. CDR3 nucleotides: TGCGCCAGCAGCGCACAGGGGGCGAGGACTGAAGCTTTCTTT. The rearrangement joins TRBV5-1 to TRBJ1-1, with 9 positions matching TRBD1. The CDR3 runs 14 residues. CDR1 is SGHRS and CDR2 is YFSETQ in the germline V gene. V shed 4 bases, J shed 5 bases, and the junction held 6 bases outside the gene matches.

The V call is TRBV20-1, the J call TRBJ2-1, with 14 bases matching TRBD2. The CDR3 sequence is 14 residues long. The ends lost 3 bases at V and 12 bases at J; junction bases unmatched: 7. Germline CDR1 is DFQATT and CDR2 is SNEGSKA (reference sequence). The DNA of the CDR3 is TGCAGTGCTAGTTGGGGACTAGCGGGAGAGGGGCAGTTCTTC. Encoded protein: CSASWGLAGEGQFF.

This clone was seen a handful of times. This CDR3 is CASSPTSVYNEQFF. The CDR3 DNA reads as TGTGCCAGCTCACCGACTAGCGTCTACAATGAGCAGTTCTTC. V and J are TRBV18 and TRBJ2-1, with 8 bases identical to TRBD2. The germline V gene has CDR1 KGHSH and CDR2 LQKENI. J lost 3 bases, V lost 3 bases, and 1 base had no gene match. CDR3 length: 14 residues.

This clone was observed a few times. This rearrangement joins TRBV30 to TRBJ1-1; unclear D gene. The CDR3 is made up of 13 amino acids. Germline V gives CDR1 GTSNPN, CDR2 SVGIG (reference sequence). The V gene lost 2 bases and the J gene lost 0 bases, with 7 bases spanning the gap. CDR3 loop: CAWSQKLNTEAFF. In DNA form, the CDR3 reads TGTGCCTGGAGTCAGAAATTGAACACTGAAGCTTTCTTT.

The CDR3 nucleotides are TGTGCCAGCAGCATCCTAGCGGGAGAGGGCGATGAGCAGTTCTTC. Protein: CASSILAGEGDEQFF. The gene calls are TRBV3-1 (or the pseudogene TRBV3-2) and TRBJ2-1; 10 bases align to TRBD2. CDR3 length: 15 residues. After removal of 5 bases from V and 8 bases from J, the junction contained 9 bases not matched to a gene. Germline values: CDR1 LGHDT, CDR2 YNNKEL (reference sequence).